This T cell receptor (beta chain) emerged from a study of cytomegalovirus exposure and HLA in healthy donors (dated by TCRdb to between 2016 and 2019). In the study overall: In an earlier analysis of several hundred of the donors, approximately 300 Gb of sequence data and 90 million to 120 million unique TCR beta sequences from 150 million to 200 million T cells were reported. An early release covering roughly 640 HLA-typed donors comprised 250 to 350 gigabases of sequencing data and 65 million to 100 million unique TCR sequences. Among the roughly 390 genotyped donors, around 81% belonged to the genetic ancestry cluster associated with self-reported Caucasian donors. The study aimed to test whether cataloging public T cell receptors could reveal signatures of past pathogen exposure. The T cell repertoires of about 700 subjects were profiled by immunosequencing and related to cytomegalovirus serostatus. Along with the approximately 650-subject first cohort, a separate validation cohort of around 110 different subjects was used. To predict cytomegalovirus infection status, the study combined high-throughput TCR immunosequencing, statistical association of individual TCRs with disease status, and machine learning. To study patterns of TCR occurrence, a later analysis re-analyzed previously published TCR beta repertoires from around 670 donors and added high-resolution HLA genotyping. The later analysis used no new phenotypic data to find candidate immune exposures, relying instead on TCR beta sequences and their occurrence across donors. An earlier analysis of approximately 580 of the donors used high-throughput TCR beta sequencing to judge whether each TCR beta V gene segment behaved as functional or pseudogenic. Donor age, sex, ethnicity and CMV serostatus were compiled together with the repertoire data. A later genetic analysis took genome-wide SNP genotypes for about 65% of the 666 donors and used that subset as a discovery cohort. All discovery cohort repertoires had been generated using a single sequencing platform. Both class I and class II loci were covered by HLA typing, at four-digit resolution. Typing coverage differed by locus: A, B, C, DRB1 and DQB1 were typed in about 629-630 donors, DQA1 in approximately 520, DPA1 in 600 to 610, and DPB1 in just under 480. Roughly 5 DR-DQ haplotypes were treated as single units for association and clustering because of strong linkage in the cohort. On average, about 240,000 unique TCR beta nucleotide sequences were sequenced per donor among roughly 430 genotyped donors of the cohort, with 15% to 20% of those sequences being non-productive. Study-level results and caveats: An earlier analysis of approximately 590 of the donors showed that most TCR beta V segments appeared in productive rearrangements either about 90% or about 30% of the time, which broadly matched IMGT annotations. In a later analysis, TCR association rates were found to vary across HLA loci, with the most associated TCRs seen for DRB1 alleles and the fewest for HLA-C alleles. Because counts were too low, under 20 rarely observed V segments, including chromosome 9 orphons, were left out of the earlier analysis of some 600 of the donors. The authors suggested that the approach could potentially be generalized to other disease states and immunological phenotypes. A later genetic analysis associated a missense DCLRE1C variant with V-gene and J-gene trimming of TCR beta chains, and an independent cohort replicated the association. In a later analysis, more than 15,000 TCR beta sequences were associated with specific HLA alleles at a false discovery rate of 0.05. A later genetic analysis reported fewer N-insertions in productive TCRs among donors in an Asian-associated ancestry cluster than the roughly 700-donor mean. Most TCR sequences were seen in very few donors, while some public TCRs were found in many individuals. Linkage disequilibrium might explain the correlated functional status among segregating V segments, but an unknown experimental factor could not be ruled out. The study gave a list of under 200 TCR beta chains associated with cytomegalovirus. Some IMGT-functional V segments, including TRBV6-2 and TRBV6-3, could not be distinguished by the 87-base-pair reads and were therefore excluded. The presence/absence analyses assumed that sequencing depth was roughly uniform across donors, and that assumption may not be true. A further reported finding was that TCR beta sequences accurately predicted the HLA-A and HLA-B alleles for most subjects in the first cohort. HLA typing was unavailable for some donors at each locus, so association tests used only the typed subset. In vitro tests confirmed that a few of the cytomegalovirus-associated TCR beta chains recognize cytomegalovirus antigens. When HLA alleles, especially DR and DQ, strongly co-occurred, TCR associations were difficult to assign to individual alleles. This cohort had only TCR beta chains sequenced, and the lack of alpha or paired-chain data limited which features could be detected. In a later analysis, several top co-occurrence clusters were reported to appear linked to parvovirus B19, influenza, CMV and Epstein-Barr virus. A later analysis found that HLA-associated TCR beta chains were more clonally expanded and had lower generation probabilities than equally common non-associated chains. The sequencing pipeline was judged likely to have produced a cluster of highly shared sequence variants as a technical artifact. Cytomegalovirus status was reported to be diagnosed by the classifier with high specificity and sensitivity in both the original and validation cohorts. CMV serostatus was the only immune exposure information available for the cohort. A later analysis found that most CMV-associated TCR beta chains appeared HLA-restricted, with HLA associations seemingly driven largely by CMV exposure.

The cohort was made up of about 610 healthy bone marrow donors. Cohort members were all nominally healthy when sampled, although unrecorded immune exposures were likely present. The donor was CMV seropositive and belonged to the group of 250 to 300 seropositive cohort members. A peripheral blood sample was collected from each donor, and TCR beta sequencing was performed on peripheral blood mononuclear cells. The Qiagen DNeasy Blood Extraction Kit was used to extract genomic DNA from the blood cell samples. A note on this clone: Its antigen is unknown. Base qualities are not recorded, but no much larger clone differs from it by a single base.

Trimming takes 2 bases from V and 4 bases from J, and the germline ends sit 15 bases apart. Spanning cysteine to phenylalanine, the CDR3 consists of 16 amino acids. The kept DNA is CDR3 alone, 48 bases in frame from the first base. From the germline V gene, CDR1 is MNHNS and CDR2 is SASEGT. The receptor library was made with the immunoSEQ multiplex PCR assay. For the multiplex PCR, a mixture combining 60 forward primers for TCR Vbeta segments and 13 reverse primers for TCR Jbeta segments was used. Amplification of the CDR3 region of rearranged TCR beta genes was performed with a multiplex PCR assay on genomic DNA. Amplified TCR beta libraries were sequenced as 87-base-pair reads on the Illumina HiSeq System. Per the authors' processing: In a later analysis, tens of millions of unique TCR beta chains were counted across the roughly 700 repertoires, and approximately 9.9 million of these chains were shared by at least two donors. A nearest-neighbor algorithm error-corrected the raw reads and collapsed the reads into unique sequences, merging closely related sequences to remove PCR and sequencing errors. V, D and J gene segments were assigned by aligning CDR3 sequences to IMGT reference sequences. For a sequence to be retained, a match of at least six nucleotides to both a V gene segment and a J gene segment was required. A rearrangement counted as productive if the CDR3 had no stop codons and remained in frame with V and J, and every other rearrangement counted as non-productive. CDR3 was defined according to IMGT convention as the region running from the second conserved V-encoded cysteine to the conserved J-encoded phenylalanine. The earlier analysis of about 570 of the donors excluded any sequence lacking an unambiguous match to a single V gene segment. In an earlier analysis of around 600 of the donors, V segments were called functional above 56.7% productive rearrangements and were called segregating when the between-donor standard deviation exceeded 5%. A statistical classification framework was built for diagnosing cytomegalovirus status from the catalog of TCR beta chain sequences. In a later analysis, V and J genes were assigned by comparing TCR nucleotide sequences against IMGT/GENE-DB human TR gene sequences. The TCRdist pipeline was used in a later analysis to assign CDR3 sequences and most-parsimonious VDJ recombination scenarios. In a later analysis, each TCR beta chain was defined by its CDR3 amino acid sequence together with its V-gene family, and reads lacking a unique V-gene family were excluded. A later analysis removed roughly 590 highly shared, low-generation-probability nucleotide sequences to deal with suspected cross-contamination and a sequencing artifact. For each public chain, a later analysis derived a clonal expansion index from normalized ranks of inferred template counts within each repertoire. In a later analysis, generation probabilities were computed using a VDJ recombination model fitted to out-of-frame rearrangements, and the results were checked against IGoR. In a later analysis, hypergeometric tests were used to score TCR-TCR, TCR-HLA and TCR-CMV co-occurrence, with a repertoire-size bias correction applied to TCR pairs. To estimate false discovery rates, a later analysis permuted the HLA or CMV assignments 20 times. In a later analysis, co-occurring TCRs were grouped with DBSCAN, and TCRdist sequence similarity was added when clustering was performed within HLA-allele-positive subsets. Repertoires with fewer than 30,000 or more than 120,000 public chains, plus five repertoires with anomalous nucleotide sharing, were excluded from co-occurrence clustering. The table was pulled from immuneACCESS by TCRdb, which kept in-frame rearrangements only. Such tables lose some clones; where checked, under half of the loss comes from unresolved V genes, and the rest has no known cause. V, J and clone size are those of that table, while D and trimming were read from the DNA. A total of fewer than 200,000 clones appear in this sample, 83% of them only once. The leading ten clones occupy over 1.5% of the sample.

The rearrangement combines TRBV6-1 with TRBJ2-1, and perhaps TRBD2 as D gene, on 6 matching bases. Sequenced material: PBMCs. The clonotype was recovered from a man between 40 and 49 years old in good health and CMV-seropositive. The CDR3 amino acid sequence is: CASSERVSGFYNEQFF. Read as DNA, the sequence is TGTGCCAGCAGTGAACGGGTTAGCGGTTTTTACAATGAGCAGTTCTTC.